This T cell receptor (beta chain) was retrieved from a study of shared clonotypes between healthy human individuals. Germline loops: CDR1 LNHDA, CDR2 SQIVND (reference sequence). V lost 2 bases to trimming and J lost 0 bases, with 13 bases between them. This CDR3 is built from 17 residues. Terminally differentiated effector memory CD45RA+ cells were excluded from the naive CD8 cells, which were CD45RO-negative and positively selected for CCR7. TCRdb's copy holds only in-frame clones and misses some; the assay was immunoSEQ multiplex PCR. Of approximately 2,200,000 clones in the sample, just over 90% were seen once.

The origin of this receptor is a man aged 18 to 30 in good health. Some clones in this sample may be carry-over from other donors' samples. The J gene is TRBJ1-4, the V gene TRBV19; D is unclear. The sequencing sample was made of naive CD8+ T cells from PBMCs. Written as DNA, the CDR3 is TGTGCCAGTAGTATAAGTCCAGCTTTTGCAACTAATGAAAAACTGTTTTTT. Amino acid sequence: CASSISPAFATNEKLFF.